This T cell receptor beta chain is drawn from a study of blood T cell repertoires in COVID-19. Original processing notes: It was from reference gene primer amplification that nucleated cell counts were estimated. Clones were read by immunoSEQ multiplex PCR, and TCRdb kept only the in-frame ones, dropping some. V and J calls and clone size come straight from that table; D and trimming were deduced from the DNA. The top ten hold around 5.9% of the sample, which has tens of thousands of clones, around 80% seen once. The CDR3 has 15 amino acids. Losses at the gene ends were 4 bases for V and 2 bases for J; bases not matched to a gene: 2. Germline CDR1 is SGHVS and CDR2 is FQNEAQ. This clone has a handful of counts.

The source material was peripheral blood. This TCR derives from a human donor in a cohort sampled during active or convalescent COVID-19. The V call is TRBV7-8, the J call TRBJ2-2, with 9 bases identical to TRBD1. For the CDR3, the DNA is TGTGCCAGCAGCTCGGGACAGGGAAACACCGGGGAGCTGTTTTTT. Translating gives CASSSGQGNTGELFF.